The 26 T cell receptor beta chains below all came from one sample that was sequenced in a study of T-cell reconstitution after alpha-beta-depleted transplantation in children. Preparation of the TCRbeta library involved a method that used unique molecular identifiers. From the PCR reads, TCRdb called clonotypes with MiXCR, one entry per CDR3 protein. This repertoire shows approximately 590,000 distinct CDR3 sequences, about 11% found once; its top ten account for less than 5%. Here the sequenced sample was PBMCs from the stem cell graft donor, taken from the stem cell graft. The receptor set was obtained from a human donor who donated a stem cell graft to a child with acute myeloid leukemia.

CDR3: CSVEAGDLYEQYF. CDR3 coding DNA: TGCAGCGTTGAGGCAGGGGATCTCTACGAGCAGTACTTC. The chain uses TRBV29-1 and TRBJ2-7; D might be TRBD1 (6 bases). Germline V CDR1 and CDR2: SQVTM, ANQGSEA. Trimming pared 3 bases from V and 3 bases from J, leaving 12 bases between. The CDR3 is made up of 13 amino acids.

This clonotype appeared many times. A read error may account for a junction end that differs from germline. This chain joins TRBV6-2 or TRBV6-3 and TRBJ2-7, with D possibly matching TRBD1 (5 bases). The CDR3 totals 14 residues. Germline V lookup: CDR1 MNHEY, CDR2 SVGEGT. CDR3 nucleotides: TGTGCCAGCAGCCGCGCTCCTTCCGAACCTTCACAGGACTTC. The encoded protein is CASSRAPSEPSQDF.

The chain uses TRBV12-3 or TRBV12-4 and TRBJ2-1; weak D call: TRBD1 (6 bases). The V end was cut by 5 bases, the J end by 5 bases, with 19 bases between. The CDR3 sequence is 16 residues long. The CDR3 DNA sequence: TGTGCCAGCAGTCTCCCAGGATGGGCAGGGGACAATGAGCAGTTCTTC. This encodes CASSLPGWAGDNEQFF.

V and J are TRBV12-3 or TRBV12-4 and TRBJ2-7; 7 bases are a match to TRBD1. After removal of 5 bases from V and 0 bases from J, the junction contained 10 bases not matched to a gene. The CDR3 spans 16 residues. The CDR3 coding sequence is TGTGCCAGCAGTCCCAAATACAGGGGCCTCTCCTACGAGCAGTACTTC. This translates into CASSPKYRGLSYEQYF.

The table lists this clonotype with many counts. V gene TRBV6-5 combines with J gene TRBJ1-5; 8 nucleotides align to TRBD1. J gave up 5 bases and V 6 bases, and 3 bases lay outside the gene matches. CDR3 length: 13 amino acids. The V gene's germline CDR1 is MNHEY and CDR2 SVGAGI. In DNA, the CDR3 is TGTGCCAGCAGCCCGGACAGGGATCAGCCCCAGCATTTT. This gives the protein CASSPDRDQPQHF.

This clonotype was found a few times. V is TRBV20-1 and J is TRBJ2-1; 7 positions match TRBD1. CDR1 DFQATT and CDR2 SNEGSKA come from the germline V gene (reference sequence). The CDR3 runs 17 residues. V shed 3 bases and J 8 bases; nucleotides not matched to a gene: 19. The chain's CDR3 is CSASSTNTRGGWDEQFF. For the CDR3, the DNA is TGCAGTGCTAGTTCCACGAACACGCGAGGGGGCTGGGATGAGCAGTTCTTC.

This chain uses TRBV24-1 with TRBJ2-5, with TRBD2 identical over 7 bases. J was trimmed by 1 base and V by 9 bases; bases with no gene match: 7. Germline V CDR1 and CDR2: KGHDR, SFDVKD. CDR3 length: 14 amino acids. The CDR3 spells CATCASGFQETQYF. The DNA for the CDR3 is TGTGCCACCTGTGCTAGCGGTTTCCAAGAGACCCAGTACTTC.

This clonotype was recorded many times. The rearrangement joins TRBV2 to TRBJ2-7; D gene ambiguous. This CDR3 has 13 residues. Trimming took 6 bases from V and 3 from J, leaving 12 bases between them. CDR1 and CDR2 from the germline V gene are SNHLY and FYNNEI. The CDR3 DNA follows: TGTGCCAGCAGGACCCTAGTGGGCTACGAGCAGTACTTC. Its protein product is CASRTLVGYEQYF.

V and J are TRBV7-9 and TRBJ1-1; D gene ambiguous. Germline V CDR1 and CDR2: SEHNR, FQNEAQ (reference sequence). The CDR3 covers 12 residues. V was pared by 3 bases and J by 6 bases, with 8 bases between. The CDR3 reads CASSLIGAEAFF. The CDR3 DNA is TGTGCCAGCAGCTTGATTGGGGCTGAAGCTTTCTTT.

The chain joins TRBV7-3 to TRBJ2-1, with D maybe TRBD1 (6 bases). Trimming removed 4 bases at V and 4 bases at J, with 14 bases between. The CDR3 covers 15 residues. Germline V gene data show CDR1 as SGHTA and CDR2 as FQGTGA. The CDR3 is CASSSRERGYNEQFF. CDR3 in DNA: TGTGCCAGCAGCTCTAGGGAGAGGGGGTACAATGAGCAGTTCTTC.

This chain links TRBV29-1 with TRBJ2-1; unclear D gene. The ends were cut back, 3 bases at V and 15 bases at J, with 12 bases in the middle. Per germline, CDR1 SQVTM and CDR2 ANQGSEA. This CDR3 has 10 residues. CDR3 DNA sequence: TGCAGCGTTGAGACCAGAGGCCGGTTCTTC. Translating gives CSVETRGRFF.

The chain combines TRBV4-3 with TRBJ2-2, with a possible D match to TRBD2 (6 bases). Deletions cut 0 bases from V and 4 bases from J, with 12 bases between. The CDR3 extends over 16 amino acids. The germline CDR1 and CDR2 sequences are LGHNA and YSLEER. The CDR3 spells CASSQDWTIRTGELFF. The CDR3 bases are TGCGCCAGCAGCCAAGACTGGACTATACGCACCGGGGAGCTGTTTTTT.

In its sample, this clonotype was seen a few times. The chain joins TRBV20-1 to TRBJ2-1; D is possibly TRBD1 or TRBD2 (5 bases each). V gave up 0 bases and J gave up 6 bases, with 18 bases separating them. The germline CDR1 and CDR2 sequences are DFQATT and SNEGSKA (reference sequence). CDR3 length: 16 amino acids. The CDR3 loop is CSARDLGTPVGNEQFF. The DNA of the CDR3 is TGCAGTGCTAGAGATCTGGGGACCCCGGTCGGCAATGAGCAGTTCTTC.

This clonotype was counted ten times or more. This chain uses TRBV7-2 with TRBJ2-3; 9 bases are a match to TRBD2. Germline V CDR1 and CDR2: SGHTA, FQGNSA. This CDR3 spans 18 amino acids. V lost 9 bases and J lost 1; bases outside the gene matches: 17. CDR3 coding DNA: TGTGCCAGGTCACGAGGGGTAGCGGGAGATGCGGGCACAGATACGCAGTATTTT. Its translation: CARSRGVAGDAGTDTQYF. The full variable domain, its missing parts supplied by reference TRBV7-2 and TRBJ2-3, is GAGVSQSPSNKVTEKGKDVELRCDPISGHTALYWYRQSLGQGLEFLIYFQGNSAPDKSGLPSDRFSAERTGGSVSTLTIQRTQQEDSAVYLCARSRGVAGDAGTDTQYFGPGTRLTVL.

The chain couples TRBV11-1 to TRBJ2-1, with D possibly TRBD1 on 6 matching bases. Trimming pared 4 bases from V and 5 bases from J, leaving 24 bases between. From germline, CDR1 is SGHAT and CDR2 FQDESV (reference sequence). The CDR3 spans 18 residues. Written as DNA, the CDR3 is TGTGCCAGCAGCTCCCTACGTACGACAGGTACCGTTAACAATGAGCAGTTCTTC. Translated: CASSSLRTTGTVNNEQFF.

This clonotype has more than one count but fewer than ten. Mismatch with germline at one junction end may stem from a read error. The chain employs TRBV7-7 and TRBJ1-4, with a weak D call TRBD1 (5 bases). The germline V gene encodes CDR1 SSHAT and CDR2 FNYEAQ (reference sequence). The CDR3 sequence is 15 residues long. Here the CDR3 reads CASSLLRGEGEKLFF. CDR3 DNA sequence: TGTGCTAGCAGCTTACTGAGGGGCGAAGGTGAAAAACTGTTTTTT. Combining the CDR3 with reference TRBV7-7 and TRBJ1-4 gives the whole variable domain GAGVSQSPRYKVTKRGQDVTLRCDPISSHATLYWYQQALGQGPEFLTYFNYEAQPDKSGLPSDRFSAERPEGSISTLTIQRTEQRDSAMYRCASSLLRGEGEKLFFGSGTQLSVL.

In this sample, this clonotype turned up a few times. This chain links TRBV7-8 with TRBJ2-5; a possible D gene is TRBD1 (6 bases). This CDR3 is built from 14 residues. The V and J ends lost 7 bases and 4 bases respectively, with 16 bases between them. Germline lookup yields CDR1 SGHVS and CDR2 FQNEAQ. The CDR3 DNA sequence: TGTGCCAGCACTCCGGCCAGGGGACGAGAGACCCAGTACTTC. Its translation: CASTPARGRETQYF. The whole variable domain, filled in from reference TRBV7-8 and TRBJ2-5, reads GAGVSQSPRYKVAKRGQDVALRCDPISGHVSLFWYQQALGQGPEFLTYFQNEAQLDKSGLPSDRFFAERPEGSVSTLKIQRTQQEDSAVYLCASTPARGRETQYFGPGTRLLVL.

J is TRBJ1-2 and V is TRBV9; tentatively, D is TRBD1 (6 bases). CDR3 size: 18 residues. CDR1 is SGDLS and CDR2 is YYNGEE in the germline V gene. The V end was cut by 3 bases, the J end by 4 bases, with 25 bases between. CDR3 amino acids: CASSAVTGSTVLLYGYTF. The CDR3 nucleotides are TGTGCCAGCAGCGCTGTGACAGGCTCGACGGTACTGCTCTATGGCTACACCTTC.

The sample holds many counts of this clonotype. The chain has TRBV12-3 or TRBV12-4 and TRBJ1-1, with a possible D match to TRBD1 (6 bases). The V end was cut by 2 bases, the J end by 6 bases, with 10 bases between. The CDR3 contains 13 residues. Here the CDR3 DNA reads TGTGCCAGCAGTTTAAATGAGGGGGCTGAAGCTTTCTTT. It specifies CASSLNEGAEAFF.

This clonotype was seen ten or more times. The chain uses TRBV7-9 and TRBJ2-5; D uncertain. This CDR3 contains 14 residues. The germline CDR1 and CDR2 sequences are SEHNR and FQNEAQ (reference sequence). Trimming removed 6 bases from V and 1 base from J, with 12 bases in between. In nucleotides, the CDR3 is TGTGCCAGCAGTCCGAGGCAAGGCCAAGAGACCCAGTACTTC. It encodes CASSPRQGQETQYF.

The chain carries TRBV28 and TRBJ1-3; TRBD1 aligns across 8 bases. The V gene end was trimmed by 7 bases and the J gene end by 0 bases; junction bases not matched to a gene: 5. The CDR3 spans 15 residues. CDR1 is MDHEN, CDR2 SYDVKM, per germline. CDR3 sequence: CASTSTGGSGNTIYF. CDR3 in DNA: TGTGCCAGCACATCTACAGGGGGCTCTGGAAACACCATATATTTT.

CDR3 sequence (DNA): TGTGCCAGCAGCTTGGCCGGCGGGAGGGATCATATTCAGTACTTC. This codes for CASSLAGGRDHIQYF. The genes are TRBV5-4 and TRBJ2-4; 9 bases map to TRBD2. The CDR3 totals 15 residues. V lost 0 bases, J lost 10 bases, and 8 bases stayed unmatched. The germline V gene encodes CDR1 SGHNT and CDR2 YYREEE (reference sequence).

V is TRBV29-1 and J is TRBJ1-1; TRBD1 is a possible D gene (5 bases). This CDR3 is 12 amino acids long. The germline gives CDR1 SQVTM, CDR2 ANQGSEA. V was clipped by 1 base and J by 10 bases, with 13 bases between them. CDR3 bases: TGCAGCGTTGAAGGGCAGGGTGGAGGAGCTTTCTTT. It specifies CSVEGQGGGAFF.

This chain connects TRBV7-8 to TRBJ1-3; D perhaps matches TRBD1 (6 bases). Germline V gives CDR1 SGHVS, CDR2 FQNEAQ. V was shortened by 1 base and J by 0 bases, with 13 bases between the two germline ends. The CDR3 is made up of 17 amino acids. CDR3 nucleotide sequence: TGTGCCAGCAGCTTAGAATCGGGGGCGCCCTCTGGAAACACCATATATTTT. Encoded protein: CASSLESGAPSGNTIYF.

CDR3 loop: CASSSDLLDPAKNIQYF. The CDR3 DNA reads TGTGCCAGCAGTTCCGACCTCCTCGACCCAGCCAAAAACATTCAGTACTTC. The rearrangement joins TRBV6-5 to TRBJ2-4; no clear D. Trimming cost V 4 bases and J 0 bases, with 16 bases left between them. CDR1 is MNHEY, CDR2 SVGAGI, per germline. The CDR3 is 17 amino acids.

This clonotype has a count of ten or more. The V and J genes are TRBV7-2 and TRBJ1-3; D is possibly TRBD1 (5 bases). The V gene's germline CDR1 is SGHTA and CDR2 FQGNSA. V was trimmed by 5 bases and J by 0 bases, leaving 14 bases between them. This CDR3 has 16 residues. In DNA, the CDR3 is TGTGCCAGCAGCCGCAGCAGGGCCAGCTCTGGAAACACCATATATTTT. As protein: CASSRSRASSGNTIYF.